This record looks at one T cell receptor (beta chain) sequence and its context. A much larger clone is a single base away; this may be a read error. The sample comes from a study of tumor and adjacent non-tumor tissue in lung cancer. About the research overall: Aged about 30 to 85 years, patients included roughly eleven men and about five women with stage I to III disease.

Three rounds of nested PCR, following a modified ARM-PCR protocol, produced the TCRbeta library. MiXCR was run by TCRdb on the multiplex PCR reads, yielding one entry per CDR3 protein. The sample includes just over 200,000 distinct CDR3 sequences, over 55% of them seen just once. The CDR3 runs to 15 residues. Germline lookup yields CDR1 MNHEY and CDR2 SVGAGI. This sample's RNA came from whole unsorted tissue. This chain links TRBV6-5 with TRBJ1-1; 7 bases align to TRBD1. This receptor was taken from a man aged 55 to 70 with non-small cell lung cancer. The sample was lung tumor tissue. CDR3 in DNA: TGTGTCAGCAGTCCAAACAGGGGAGGGAACACTGAAGCTTTCTTT. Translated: CVSSPNRGGNTEAFF.